A single sample gave rise to the 30 T cell receptor beta chains below, sequenced in a study of neoadjuvant nivolumab and ipilimumab in lung cancer. Produced via immunoSEQ multiplex PCR; TCRdb's table is partial and in-frame only. The sample consists of about 29,000 clones, roughly 76% of them appearing once. The sequencing used tumor tissue, collected after neoadjuvant nivolumab, alone or with ipilimumab, at or shortly before surgery. The source is an adult with non-small cell lung cancer.

The rearrangement uses TRBV14 and TRBJ2-7; D tentatively fits TRBD1 or TRBD2 (6 bases each). This CDR3 spans 15 amino acids. Trimming cost V 1 base and J 4 bases, with 14 bases left between them. Germline loops: CDR1 SGHDN, CDR2 FVKESK. CDR3 DNA sequence: TGTGCCAGCAGCCAAGGTCCGGGGGCGGCTTACGAGCAGTACTTC. Translation gives CASSQGPGAAYEQYF.

The chain combines TRBV6-1 with TRBJ2-7; D is perhaps TRBD1 (5 bases). The germline gives CDR1 MNHNS, CDR2 SASEGT. Trimming took 8 bases from V and 0 from J, leaving 11 bases between them. The CDR3 is made up of 13 amino acids. The CDR3 bases are TGTGCCAGCCATTCAGGGTACTCCTACGAGCAGTACTTC. Encoded protein: CASHSGYSYEQYF.

The gene calls are TRBV9 and TRBJ2-1, with unresolved D. Per germline, CDR1 SGDLS and CDR2 YYNGEE. Trimming removed 3 bases at V and 6 bases at J, with 10 bases between. This CDR3 has 13 amino acids. In DNA, the CDR3 is TGTGCCAGCAGCGCGACCATTAGCAATGAGCAGTTCTTC. Encoded protein: CASSATISNEQFF.

This clone was found a few times. Here the CDR3 reads CASSKTGNRDETQYF. The CDR3 DNA reads as TGTGCCAGCAGCAAGACAGGGAATCGGGACGAGACCCAGTACTTC. The rearrangement joins TRBV5-4 to TRBJ2-5, with 7 bases aligning to TRBD1. CDR3 length: 15 residues. Trimming at V came to 4 bases and at J to 5 bases, leaving 11 bases not matched to a gene. The germline gives CDR1 SGHNT, CDR2 YYREEE (reference sequence).

In this sample, this clone turned up a few times. The rearrangement joins TRBV7-4 to TRBJ2-1; 10 nucleotides line up with TRBD2. This CDR3 spans 17 amino acids. Germline V CDR1 and CDR2: SGHVT, SQSDAQ. Trimming at V came to 0 bases and at J to 8 bases, leaving 10 bases not matched to a gene. The CDR3 is CASSLATLAGERDEQFF. CDR3 nucleotide sequence: TGTGCCAGCAGCTTAGCGACCCTAGCGGGGGAAAGGGATGAGCAGTTCTTC.

This clone came up once. V usage is TRBV5-4 and J usage is TRBJ1-6; no reliable D call. The V gene lost 0 bases and the J gene lost 8 bases, with 6 bases spanning the gap. The CDR3 runs to 13 residues. Germline CDR1 reads SGHNT; CDR2 reads YYREEE (reference sequence). CDR3 sequence: CASSLGQDSPLHF. As DNA, the CDR3 is TGTGCCAGCAGCTTGGGGCAGGATTCACCCCTCCACTTT.

The chain combines TRBV2 with TRBJ1-5; tentative D call: TRBD1 (6 bases). V was shortened by 6 bases and J by 0 bases, with 12 bases between the two germline ends. This CDR3 is built from 15 residues. Germline loops: CDR1 SNHLY, CDR2 FYNNEI. This CDR3 is CASRTGIYSNQPQHF. CDR3 DNA: TGTGCCAGCAGGACAGGAATTTATAGCAATCAGCCCCAGCATTTT.

This chain joins TRBV6-1 and TRBJ1-2, with 8 bases lining up with TRBD1. Germline-derived CDR1 and CDR2 are MNHNS and SASEGT. The CDR3 contains 13 residues. J gave up 5 bases and V 8 bases, and 7 bases lay outside the gene matches. The CDR3 nucleotides read TGTGCCAGCTTGACAGGGGCGGGTTATGGCTACACCTTC. It translates to CASLTGAGYGYTF.

The chain employs TRBV5-4 and TRBJ2-3; possible D gene TRBD2, 5 bases. The CDR3 contains 14 residues. Germline V lookup: CDR1 SGHNT, CDR2 YYREEE (reference sequence). V lost 2 bases, J lost 1 base, and 8 bases lay in between. The DNA of the CDR3 is TGTGCCAGCAGCTTACTAGAGCGCACAGATACGCAGTATTTT. It specifies CASSLLERTDTQYF.

This chain connects TRBV7-9 to TRBJ1-2; weak D call: TRBD1 (6 bases). Germline V lookup: CDR1 SEHNR, CDR2 FQNEAQ (reference sequence). Deletions cut 2 bases from V and 8 bases from J, with 27 bases between. There are 18 residues in the CDR3. The CDR3 here is CASSLIIGTQTTRRGYTF. The CDR3 DNA sequence: TGTGCCAGCAGCTTAATTATCGGGACACAAACGACCAGGAGGGGCTACACCTTC.

To note about this clone: Its ends do not fully match the called genes, so a read error is possible. J is TRBJ2-1 and V is TRBV2; possible D gene TRBD2, 5 bases. The CDR3 loop spans 16 amino acids. The germline gives CDR1 SNHLY, CDR2 FYNNEI. The CDR3 spells CASSEVISHRGNEQFF. CDR3 coding DNA: TGTGCCAGCAGCGAAGTTATAAGTCATCGGGGCAATGAGCAGTTCTTC.

The chain combines TRBV5-5 with TRBJ2-7; 10 nucleotides line up with TRBD1. This CDR3 spans 16 amino acids. Looked up from germline, CDR1 is SGHKS and CDR2 is YYEKEE (reference sequence). The ends lost 3 bases at V and 5 bases at J; junction bases unmatched: 11. CDR3 protein: CASSSNAGTGEDEQYF. Here the CDR3 DNA reads TGTGCCAGCAGCTCCAACGCCGGGACAGGGGAGGACGAGCAGTACTTC.

The CDR3 coding sequence is TGTGCCAGCAGCTTAGGAGGCGCGGGGGCTGGCTACACCTTC. Its protein product is CASSLGGAGAGYTF. This rearrangement joins TRBV7-1 to TRBJ1-2; a weak D match, TRBD1 (6 bases). TRBV7-1 is treated as an ORF (open reading frame) with a function not yet certain. The CDR3 sequence is 14 residues long. Trimming took 4 bases from V and 7 from J, leaving 16 bases between them.

The V gene is TRBV7-2, the J gene TRBJ2-1; 8 bases agree with TRBD1. The CDR3 extends over 14 amino acids. The V and J ends lost 5 bases and 9 bases, in that order; junction bases with no gene match: 9. Germline values: CDR1 SGHTA, CDR2 FQGNSA. The CDR3, as DNA: TGTGCCAGCAGCGCCATTACAGGGGGAGCTGAGCAGTTCTTC. This translates into CASSAITGGAEQFF.

This chain links TRBV7-9 with TRBJ2-2, with 9 bases aligning to TRBD1. Trimming took 8 bases from V and 2 from J; bases not matched to a gene: 6. This CDR3 region has 15 residues. Germline lookup yields CDR1 SEHNR and CDR2 FQNEAQ (reference sequence). Written as DNA, the CDR3 is TGTGCCAGCGGTCTGGGACAGGGAAACACCGGGGAGCTGTTTTTT. It translates to CASGLGQGNTGELFF.

The J gene is TRBJ2-2, the V gene TRBV4-1, with D possibly matching TRBD2 (5 bases). Looked up from germline, CDR1 is MGHRA and CDR2 is YSYEKL. The V and J ends lost 0 bases and 9 bases respectively, with 14 bases between them. This CDR3 is 15 amino acids long. This chain's CDR3 is CASSQDSVGGRELFF. The CDR3 bases are TGCGCCAGCAGCCAAGATTCCGTAGGAGGAAGGGAGCTGTTTTTT.

The gene calls are TRBV7-9 and TRBJ2-7, with 11 bases matching TRBD1. This CDR3 region has 14 residues. Germline trimming cut 2 bases from V and 5 bases from J; bases unmatched to any gene: 2. The V gene's germline CDR1 is SEHNR and CDR2 FQNEAQ (reference sequence). DNA of the CDR3: TGTGCCAGCAGCTTATGGACAGGGGGCGACGAGCAGTACTTC. It codes for CASSLWTGGDEQYF.

The chain employs TRBV5-1 and TRBJ2-7; TRBD1 or TRBD2 may be the D gene (5 bases each). V gave up 4 bases and J gave up 2 bases, with 13 bases separating them. The CDR3 is 14 residues long. Germline V lookup: CDR1 SGHRS, CDR2 YFSETQ. CDR3 sequence (DNA): TGCGCCAGCAGCCCGGGGACGAAAACCTACGAGCAGTACTTC. Residues: CASSPGTKTYEQYF.

V and J are TRBV5-1 and TRBJ1-1; D not resolved. With 0 bases removed from V and 2 bases from J, the gap between germline ends came to 2 bases. CDR1 SGHRS and CDR2 YFSETQ come from the germline V gene. This CDR3 is 12 amino acids long. CDR3 sequence: CASSLVNTEAFF. The CDR3 DNA reads as TGCGCCAGCAGCTTGGTTAACACTGAAGCTTTCTTT.

The V gene is TRBV18, the J gene TRBJ1-2; 11 positions agree with TRBD1. The CDR3 extends over 15 amino acids. The ends lost 2 bases at V and 4 bases at J; junction bases unmatched: 3. Germline lookup yields CDR1 KGHSH and CDR2 LQKENI. The CDR3 DNA is TGTGCCAGCTCACCAGGACAGGGGGCGGCCTATGGCTACACCTTC. Residues: CASSPGQGAAYGYTF.

A single count supports this clone. The rearrangement uses TRBV13 and TRBJ1-2, with D possibly TRBD1 on 5 matching bases. Germline values: CDR1 PRHDT, CDR2 FYEKMQ (reference sequence). CDR3 size: 14 residues. V lost 0 bases and J 8 bases, leaving 13 bases between the germline ends. In DNA form, the CDR3 reads TGTGCCAGCAGCTTAGGCTGGAAGGGACGAGGCTACACCTTC. Its translation: CASSLGWKGRGYTF.

The chain couples TRBV7-2 to TRBJ1-2; no clear D. V was trimmed by 5 bases and J by 11 bases, leaving 15 bases between them. This CDR3 region has 12 residues. Germline V lookup: CDR1 SGHTA, CDR2 FQGNSA. The CDR3, as DNA: TGTGCCAGCAGCCGGGCGTCACTGCGGTACACCTTC. Translating gives CASSRASLRYTF.

This clone appeared once. J is TRBJ1-1 and V is TRBV10-3; 10 bases map to TRBD1. V dropped 0 bases and J dropped 4; count of bases not matched to a gene: 2. This CDR3 has 15 residues. The germline CDR1 and CDR2 sequences are ENHRY and SYGVKD. In nucleotides, the CDR3 is TGTGCCATCAGTGAGTCCAGGACAGGGGGCACTGAAGCTTTCTTT. Protein: CAISESRTGGTEAFF.

The chain recombines TRBV2 with TRBJ1-1; 8 bases align to TRBD1. With 5 bases clipped from V and 7 bases from J, the junction kept 6 bases outside the gene matches. CDR1 is SNHLY, CDR2 FYNNEI, per germline. The CDR3 has 13 amino acids. The DNA of the CDR3 is TGTGCCAGCAGTTTTCAGGGGGCTAGTGAAGCTTTCTTT. It yields the protein CASSFQGASEAFF.

The J gene is TRBJ2-3, the V gene TRBV5-1; the match to TRBD1 covers 7 bases. The CDR3 sequence is 15 residues long. V lost 3 bases to trimming and J lost 0 bases; unmatched junction nucleotides: 4. Per the germline V gene, CDR1 is SGHRS and CDR2 is YFSETQ. The CDR3 is CASSSGQTSTDTQYF. Written as DNA, the CDR3 is TGCGCCAGCAGCTCGGGACAGACTAGCACAGATACGCAGTATTTT.

This clone was observed a single time. The chain joins TRBV6-5 to TRBJ2-7, with D maybe TRBD1 (6 bases). In germline, CDR1 is MNHEY, CDR2 SVGAGI. V was pared by 2 bases and J by 4 bases, with 12 bases between. The CDR3 is 14 amino acids. The CDR3 nucleotides read TGTGCCAGCAGTTACGGGGGCAAAACGTACGAGCAGTACTTC. This codes for CASSYGGKTYEQYF.

This sequence joins TRBV30 and TRBJ2-5; D tentatively reads TRBD1 or TRBD2 (5 bases each). The germline CDR1 and CDR2 sequences are GTSNPN and SVGIG (reference sequence). V shed 3 bases and J shed 5 bases, with 13 bases lying between them. This CDR3 region has 13 residues. The CDR3 loop is CAWSSSRQETQYF. The CDR3 DNA sequence: TGTGCCTGGAGCTCTAGCCGACAGGAGACCCAGTACTTC. Together with reference TRBV30 and TRBJ2-5, the CDR3 gives the full variable domain: SQTIHQWPATLVQPVGSPLSLECTVEGTSNPNLYWYRQAAGRGLQLLFYSVGIGQISSEVPQNLSASRPQDRQFILSSKKLLLSDSGFYLCAWSSSRQETQYFGPGTRLLVL.

The chain combines TRBV10-3 with TRBJ2-6, with TRBD1 as a possible D gene (6 bases). The germline gives CDR1 ENHRY, CDR2 SYGVKD. CDR3 length equals 17 residues. Trimming cost V 6 bases and J 0 bases, with 15 bases left between them. This CDR3 is CAIRPQGAPSGANVLTF. In DNA form, the CDR3 reads TGTGCCATCAGACCACAGGGCGCCCCCTCTGGGGCCAACGTCCTGACTTTC.

Turning to this clone: Sequence at one end of the junction differs from germline and may be a read error. The chain links TRBV7-7 to TRBJ2-5, with D possibly matching TRBD2 (6 bases). The CDR3 contains 15 residues. Germline V gene lookup returns CDR1 SSHAT and CDR2 FNYEAQ (reference sequence). This CDR3 is CASSISGLFQETQYF. DNA of the CDR3: TGTGCTAGCAGCATTTCGGGACTTTTCCAAGAGACCCAGTACTTC.

The rearrangement uses TRBV5-1 and TRBJ1-2, with 9 bases matching TRBD1. CDR1 SGHRS and CDR2 YFSETQ come from the germline V gene. V was clipped by 0 bases and J by 5 bases; unmatched bases: 2. This CDR3 is 14 amino acids long. CDR3 coding DNA: TGCGCCAGCAGCTTGGACGGACAGGGGTATGGCTACACCTTC. Its protein product is CASSLDGQGYGYTF.